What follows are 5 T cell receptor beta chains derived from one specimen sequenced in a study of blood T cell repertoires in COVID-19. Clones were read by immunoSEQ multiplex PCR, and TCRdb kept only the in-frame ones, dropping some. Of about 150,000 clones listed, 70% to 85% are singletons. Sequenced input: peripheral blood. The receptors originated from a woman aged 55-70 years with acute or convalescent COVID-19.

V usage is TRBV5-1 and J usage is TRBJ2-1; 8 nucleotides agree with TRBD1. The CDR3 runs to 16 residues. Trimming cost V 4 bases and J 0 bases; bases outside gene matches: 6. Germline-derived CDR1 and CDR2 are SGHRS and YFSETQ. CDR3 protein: CASSQGQGPSYNEQFF. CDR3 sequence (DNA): TGCGCCAGCAGCCAAGGACAGGGACCCTCCTACAATGAGCAGTTCTTC.

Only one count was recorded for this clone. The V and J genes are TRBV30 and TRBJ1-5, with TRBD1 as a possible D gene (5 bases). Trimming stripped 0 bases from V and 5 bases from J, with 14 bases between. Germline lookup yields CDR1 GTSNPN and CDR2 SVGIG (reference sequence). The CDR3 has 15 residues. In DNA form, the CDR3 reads TGTGCCTGGAGTGTCCGGGACTCCTTCCATCAGCCCCAGCATTTT. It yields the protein CAWSVRDSFHQPQHF. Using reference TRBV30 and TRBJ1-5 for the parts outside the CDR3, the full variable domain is SQTIHQWPATLVQPVGSPLSLECTVEGTSNPNLYWYRQAAGRGLQLLFYSVGIGQISSEVPQNLSASRPQDRQFILSSKKLLLSDSGFYLCAWSVRDSFHQPQHFGDGTRLSIL.

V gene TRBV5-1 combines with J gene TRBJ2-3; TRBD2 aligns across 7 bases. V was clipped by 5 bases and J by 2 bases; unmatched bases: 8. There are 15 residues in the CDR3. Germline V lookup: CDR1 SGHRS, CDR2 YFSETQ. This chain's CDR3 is CASRMAGEITDTQYF. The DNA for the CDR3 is TGCGCCAGCAGGATGGCGGGGGAGATCACAGATACGCAGTATTTT. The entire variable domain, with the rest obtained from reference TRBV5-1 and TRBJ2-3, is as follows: KAGVTQTPRYLIKTRGQQVTLSCSPISGHRSVSWYQQTPGQGLQFLFEYFSETQRNKGNFPGRFSGRQFSNSRSEMNVSTLELGDSALYLCASRMAGEITDTQYFGPGTRLTVL.

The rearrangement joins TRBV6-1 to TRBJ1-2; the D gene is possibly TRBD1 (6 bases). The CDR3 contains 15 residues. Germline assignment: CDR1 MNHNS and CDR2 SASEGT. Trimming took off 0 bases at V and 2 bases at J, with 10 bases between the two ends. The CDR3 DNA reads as TGTGCCAGCAGTGAAGCGGGGACATCCAACTATGGCTACACCTTC. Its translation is CASSEAGTSNYGYTF.

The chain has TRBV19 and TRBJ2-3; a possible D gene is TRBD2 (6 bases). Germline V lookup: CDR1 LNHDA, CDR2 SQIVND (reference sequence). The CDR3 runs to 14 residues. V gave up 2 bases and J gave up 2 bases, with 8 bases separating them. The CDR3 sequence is CASSISGFTDTQYF. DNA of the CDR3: TGTGCCAGTAGTATAAGCGGGTTCACAGATACGCAGTATTTT.